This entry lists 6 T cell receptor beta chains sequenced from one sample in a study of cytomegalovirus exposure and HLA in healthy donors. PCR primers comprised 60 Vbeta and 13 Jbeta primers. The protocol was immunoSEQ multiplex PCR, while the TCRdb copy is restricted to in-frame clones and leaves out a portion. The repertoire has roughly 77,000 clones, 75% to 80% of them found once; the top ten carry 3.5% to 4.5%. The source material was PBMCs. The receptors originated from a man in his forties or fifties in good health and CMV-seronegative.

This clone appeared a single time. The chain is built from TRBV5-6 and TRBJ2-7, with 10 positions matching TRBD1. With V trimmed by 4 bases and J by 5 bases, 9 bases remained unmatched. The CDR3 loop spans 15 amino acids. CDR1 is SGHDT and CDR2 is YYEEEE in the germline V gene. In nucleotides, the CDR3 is TGTGCCAGCAGCGACCGGGACAGGGGATCCCACGAGCAGTACTTC. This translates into CASSDRDRGSHEQYF.

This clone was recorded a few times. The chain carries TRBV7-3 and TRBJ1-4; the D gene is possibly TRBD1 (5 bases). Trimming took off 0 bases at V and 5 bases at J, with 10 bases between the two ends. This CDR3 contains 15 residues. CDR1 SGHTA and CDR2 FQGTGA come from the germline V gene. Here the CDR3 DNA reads TGTGCCAGCAGCTTAACGGGGGGGTCAAATGAAAAACTGTTTTTT. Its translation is CASSLTGGSNEKLFF.

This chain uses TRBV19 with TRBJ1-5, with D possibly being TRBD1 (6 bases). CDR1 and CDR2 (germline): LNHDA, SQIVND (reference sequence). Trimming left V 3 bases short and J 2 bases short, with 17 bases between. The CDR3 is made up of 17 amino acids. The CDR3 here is CASSMGSGGTGNQPQHF. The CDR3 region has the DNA TGTGCCAGTAGTATGGGCTCGGGGGGCACGGGCAATCAGCCCCAGCATTTT.

The CDR3 reads CASSLRTSGLSTDTQYF. The CDR3 region has the DNA TGTGCCAGCAGCCTTCGGACTAGCGGGTTGAGCACAGATACGCAGTATTTT. The V gene is TRBV11-3, the J gene TRBJ2-3; 11 positions agree with TRBD2. The CDR3 is 17 residues long. CDR1 and CDR2 from the germline V gene are SGHNT and YENEEA. After removal of 5 bases from V and 0 bases from J, the junction contained 7 bases not matched to a gene.

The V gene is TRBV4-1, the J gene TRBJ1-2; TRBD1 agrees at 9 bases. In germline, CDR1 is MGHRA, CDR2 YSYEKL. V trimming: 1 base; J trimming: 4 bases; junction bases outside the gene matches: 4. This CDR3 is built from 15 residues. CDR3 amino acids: CASSQGTGEVYGYTF. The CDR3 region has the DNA TGCGCCAGCAGCCAAGGGACAGGGGAGGTCTATGGCTACACCTTC.

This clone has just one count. The CDR3 DNA reads as TGTGCCAGTACTACTCTAGCGTCCCAAGAGACCCAGTACTTC. This codes for CASTTLASQETQYF. J is TRBJ2-5 and V is TRBV28; perhaps TRBD2 as D (6 bases). V lost 9 bases to trimming and J lost 1 base, with 15 bases between them. CDR1 is MDHEN, CDR2 SYDVKM, per germline. This CDR3 region has 14 residues. Variable domain in full (rest from reference TRBV28 and TRBJ2-5): DVKVTQSSRYLVKRTGEKVFLECVQDMDHENMFWYRQDPGLGLRLIYFSYDVKMKEKGDIPEGYSVSREKKERFSLILESASTNQTSMYLCASTTLASQETQYFGPGTRLLVL.